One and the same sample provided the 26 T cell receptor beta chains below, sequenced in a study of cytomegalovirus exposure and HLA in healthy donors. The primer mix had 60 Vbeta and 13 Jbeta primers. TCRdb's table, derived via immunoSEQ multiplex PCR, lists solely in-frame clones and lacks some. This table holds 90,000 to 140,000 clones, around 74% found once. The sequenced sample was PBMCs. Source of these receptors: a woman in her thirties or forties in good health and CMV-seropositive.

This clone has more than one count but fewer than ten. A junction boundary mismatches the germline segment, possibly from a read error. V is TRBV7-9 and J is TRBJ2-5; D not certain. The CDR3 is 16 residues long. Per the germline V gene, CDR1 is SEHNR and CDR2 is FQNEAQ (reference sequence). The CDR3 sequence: CSSSFSRLRVQETQYF. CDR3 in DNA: TGTTCCAGCAGCTTCTCCAGACTTCGGGTCCAAGAGACCCAGTACTTC.

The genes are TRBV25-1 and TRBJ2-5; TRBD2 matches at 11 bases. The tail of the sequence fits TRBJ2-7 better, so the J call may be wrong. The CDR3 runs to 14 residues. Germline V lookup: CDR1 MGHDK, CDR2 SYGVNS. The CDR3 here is CASSGTSGLHEQYF. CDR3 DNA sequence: TGTGCCAGCAGTGGGACTAGCGGGCTTCACGAGCAGTACTTC.

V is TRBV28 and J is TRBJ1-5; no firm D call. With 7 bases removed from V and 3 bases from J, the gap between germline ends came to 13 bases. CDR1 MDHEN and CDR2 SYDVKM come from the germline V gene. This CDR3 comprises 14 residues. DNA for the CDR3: TGTGCCAGCACCCGGGGTCATACCAATCAGCCCCAGCATTTT. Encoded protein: CASTRGHTNQPQHF. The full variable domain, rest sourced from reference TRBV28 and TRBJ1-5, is DVKVTQSSRYLVKRTGEKVFLECVQDMDHENMFWYRQDPGLGLRLIYFSYDVKMKEKGDIPEGYSVSREKKERFSLILESASTNQTSMYLCASTRGHTNQPQHFGDGTRLSIL.

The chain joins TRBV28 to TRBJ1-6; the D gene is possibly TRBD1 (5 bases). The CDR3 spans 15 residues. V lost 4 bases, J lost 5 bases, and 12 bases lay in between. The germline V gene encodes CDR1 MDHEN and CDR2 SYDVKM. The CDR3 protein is CASSWVSRDNSPLHF. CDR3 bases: TGTGCCAGCAGTTGGGTATCCAGGGATAATTCACCCCTCCACTTT.

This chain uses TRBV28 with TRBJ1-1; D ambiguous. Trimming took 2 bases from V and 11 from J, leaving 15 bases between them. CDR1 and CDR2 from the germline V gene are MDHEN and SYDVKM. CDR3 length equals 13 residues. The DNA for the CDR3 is TGTGCCAGCAGTTTACCCGGGGTTCGTGGTGCTTTCTTT. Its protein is CASSLPGVRGAFF.

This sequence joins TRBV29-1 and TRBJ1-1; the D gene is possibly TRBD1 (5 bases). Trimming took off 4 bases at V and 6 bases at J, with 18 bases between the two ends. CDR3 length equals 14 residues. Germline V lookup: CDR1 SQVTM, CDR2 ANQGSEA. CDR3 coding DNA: TGCAGCGTTGCGAAGACAGAGAGTTTTCCTGAAGCTTTCTTT. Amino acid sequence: CSVAKTESFPEAFF. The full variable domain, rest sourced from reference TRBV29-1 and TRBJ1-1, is SAVISQKPSRDICQRGTSLTIQCQVDSQVTMMFWYRQQPGQSLTLIATANQGSEATYESGFVIDKFPISRPNLTFSTLTVSNMSPEDSSIYLCSVAKTESFPEAFFGQGTRLTVV.

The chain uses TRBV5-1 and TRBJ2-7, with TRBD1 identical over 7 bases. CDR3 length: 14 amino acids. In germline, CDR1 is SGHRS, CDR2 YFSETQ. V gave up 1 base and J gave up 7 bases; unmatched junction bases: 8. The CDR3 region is CASSLRQGTREQYF. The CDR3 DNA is TGCGCCAGCAGCTTGAGACAGGGCACGAGAGAGCAGTACTTC.

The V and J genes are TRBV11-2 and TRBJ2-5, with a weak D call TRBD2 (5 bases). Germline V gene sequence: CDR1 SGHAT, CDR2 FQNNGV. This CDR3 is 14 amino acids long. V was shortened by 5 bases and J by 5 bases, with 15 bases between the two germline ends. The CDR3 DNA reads TGTGCCAGCAGCCCCCGGAGGCTCGGGGAGACCCAGTACTTC. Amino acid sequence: CASSPRRLGETQYF.

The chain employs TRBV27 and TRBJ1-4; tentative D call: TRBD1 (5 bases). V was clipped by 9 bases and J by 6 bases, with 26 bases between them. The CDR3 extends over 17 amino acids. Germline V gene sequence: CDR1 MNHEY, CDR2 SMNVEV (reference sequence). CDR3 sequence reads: CARVATTHGGLYEKLFF. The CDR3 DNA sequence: TGTGCCAGAGTAGCGACCACACACGGGGGGTTGTATGAAAAACTGTTTTTT.

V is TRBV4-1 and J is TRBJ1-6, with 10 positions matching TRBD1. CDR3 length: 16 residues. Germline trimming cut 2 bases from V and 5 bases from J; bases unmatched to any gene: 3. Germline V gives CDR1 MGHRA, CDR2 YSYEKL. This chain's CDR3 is CASSQRGQGNNSPLHF. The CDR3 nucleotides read TGCGCCAGCAGCCAACGGGGACAGGGGAATAATTCACCCCTCCACTTT.

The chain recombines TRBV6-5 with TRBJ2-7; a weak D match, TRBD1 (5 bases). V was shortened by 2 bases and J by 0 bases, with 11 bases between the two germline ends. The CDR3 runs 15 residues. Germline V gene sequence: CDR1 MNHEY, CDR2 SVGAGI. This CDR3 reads CASSYQSRASYEQYF. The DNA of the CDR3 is TGTGCCAGCAGTTACCAATCCAGGGCCTCCTACGAGCAGTACTTC.

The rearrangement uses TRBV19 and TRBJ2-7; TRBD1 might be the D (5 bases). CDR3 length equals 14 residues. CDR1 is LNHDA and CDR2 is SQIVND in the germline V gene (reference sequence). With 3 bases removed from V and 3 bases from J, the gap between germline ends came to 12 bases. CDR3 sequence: CASSIGQGGYEQYF. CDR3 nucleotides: TGTGCCAGTAGTATCGGCCAGGGCGGCTACGAGCAGTACTTC.

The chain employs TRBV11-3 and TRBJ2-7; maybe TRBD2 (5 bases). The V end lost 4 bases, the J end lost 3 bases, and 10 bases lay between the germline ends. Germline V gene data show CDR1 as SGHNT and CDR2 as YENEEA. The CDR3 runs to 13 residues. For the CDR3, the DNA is TGTGCCAGCAGCTCGAGGGCCGTCTACGAGCAGTACTTC. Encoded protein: CASSSRAVYEQYF.

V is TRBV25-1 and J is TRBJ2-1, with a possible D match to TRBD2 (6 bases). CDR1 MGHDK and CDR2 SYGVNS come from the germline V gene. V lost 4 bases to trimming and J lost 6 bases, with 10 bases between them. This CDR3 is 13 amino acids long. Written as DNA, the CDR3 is TGTGCCAGCAGTGTGGGACTCCTCAATGAGCAGTTCTTC. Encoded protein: CASSVGLLNEQFF. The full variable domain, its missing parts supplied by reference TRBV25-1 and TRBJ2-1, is EADIYQTPRYLVIGTGKKITLECSQTMGHDKMYWYQQDPGMELHLIHYSYGVNSTEKGDLSSESTVSRIRTEHFPLTLESARPSHTSQYLCASSVGLLNEQFFGPGTRLTVL.

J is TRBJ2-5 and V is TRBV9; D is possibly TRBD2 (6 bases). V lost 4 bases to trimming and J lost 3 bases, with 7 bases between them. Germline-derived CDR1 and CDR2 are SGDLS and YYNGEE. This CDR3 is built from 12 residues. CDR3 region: CASSPGEETQYF. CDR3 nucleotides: TGTGCCAGCAGCCCGGGGGAAGAGACCCAGTACTTC.

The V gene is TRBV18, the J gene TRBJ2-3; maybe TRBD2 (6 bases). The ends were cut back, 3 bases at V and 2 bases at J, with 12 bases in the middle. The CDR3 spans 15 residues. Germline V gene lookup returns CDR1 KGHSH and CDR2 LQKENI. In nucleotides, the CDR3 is TGTGCCAGCTCACCCAATCGGGGGTCCACAGATACGCAGTATTTT. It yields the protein CASSPNRGSTDTQYF. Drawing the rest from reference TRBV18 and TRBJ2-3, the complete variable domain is NAGVMQNPRHLVRRRGQEARLRCSPMKGHSHVYWYRQLPEEGLKFMVYLQKENIIDESGMPKERFSAEFPKEGPSILRIQQVVRGDSAAYFCASSPNRGSTDTQYFGPGTRLTVL.

CDR3 sequence: CASSLVSVAGSYEQYF. The CDR3 DNA reads as TGTGCCAGCAGCTTAGTTAGTGTTGCGGGATCCTACGAGCAGTACTTC. The rearrangement links TRBV7-9 to TRBJ2-7; possible D gene TRBD2, 6 bases. The CDR3 runs to 16 residues. CDR1 and CDR2 from the germline V gene are SEHNR and FQNEAQ (reference sequence). Trimming left V 1 base short and J 1 base short, with 14 bases between.

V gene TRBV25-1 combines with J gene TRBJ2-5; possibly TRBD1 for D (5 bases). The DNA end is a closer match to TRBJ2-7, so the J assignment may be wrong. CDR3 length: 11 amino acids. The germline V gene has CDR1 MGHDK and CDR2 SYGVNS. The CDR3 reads CASSRQNEQYF. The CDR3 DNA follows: TGTGCCAGCTCAAGACAGAACGAGCAGTACTTC.

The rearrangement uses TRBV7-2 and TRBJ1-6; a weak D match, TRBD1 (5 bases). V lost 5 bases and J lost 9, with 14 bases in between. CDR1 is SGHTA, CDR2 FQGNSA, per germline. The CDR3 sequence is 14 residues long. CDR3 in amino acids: CASSRDSIASPLHF. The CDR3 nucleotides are TGTGCCAGCAGCCGAGACAGTATAGCTTCACCCCTCCACTTT.

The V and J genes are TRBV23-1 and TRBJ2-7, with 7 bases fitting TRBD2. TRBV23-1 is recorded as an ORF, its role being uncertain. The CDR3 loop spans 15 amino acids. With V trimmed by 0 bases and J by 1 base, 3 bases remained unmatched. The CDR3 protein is CASSQSGGLSYEQYF. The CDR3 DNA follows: TGCGCCAGCAGTCAATCGGGAGGGTTGTCCTACGAGCAGTACTTC.

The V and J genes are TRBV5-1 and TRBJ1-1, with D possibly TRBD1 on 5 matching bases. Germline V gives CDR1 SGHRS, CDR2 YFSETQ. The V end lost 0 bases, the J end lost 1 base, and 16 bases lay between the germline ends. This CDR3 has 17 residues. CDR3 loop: CASSLGAWSGGNTEAFF. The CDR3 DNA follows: TGCGCCAGCAGCTTGGGGGCATGGTCCGGGGGGAACACTGAAGCTTTCTTT.

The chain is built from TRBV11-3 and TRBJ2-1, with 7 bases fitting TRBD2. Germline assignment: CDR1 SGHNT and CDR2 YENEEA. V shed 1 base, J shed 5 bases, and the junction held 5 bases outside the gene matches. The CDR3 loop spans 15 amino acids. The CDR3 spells CASSLVAGVDNEQFF. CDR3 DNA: TGTGCCAGCAGCTTAGTGGCGGGAGTGGACAATGAGCAGTTCTTC.

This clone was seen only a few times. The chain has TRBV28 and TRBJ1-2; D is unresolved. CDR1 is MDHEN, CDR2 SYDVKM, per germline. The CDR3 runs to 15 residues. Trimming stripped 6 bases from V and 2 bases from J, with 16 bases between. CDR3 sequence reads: CASSTRGRLNYGYTF. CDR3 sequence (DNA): TGTGCCAGCAGCACCCGCGGGAGGTTGAACTATGGCTACACCTTC.

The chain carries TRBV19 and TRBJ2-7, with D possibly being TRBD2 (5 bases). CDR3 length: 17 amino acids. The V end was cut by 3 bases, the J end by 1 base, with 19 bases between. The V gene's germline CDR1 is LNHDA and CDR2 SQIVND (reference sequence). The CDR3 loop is CASSMYGGPDSSYEQYF. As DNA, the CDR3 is TGTGCCAGTAGTATGTACGGCGGGCCCGATTCATCCTACGAGCAGTACTTC.

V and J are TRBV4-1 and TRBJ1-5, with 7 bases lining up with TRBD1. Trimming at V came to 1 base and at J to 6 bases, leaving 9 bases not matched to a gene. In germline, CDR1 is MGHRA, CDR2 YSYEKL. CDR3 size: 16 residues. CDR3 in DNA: TGCGCCAGCAGCCAAGGAAACAGGGGAGCAAGTCAGCCCCAGCATTTT. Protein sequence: CASSQGNRGASQPQHF.

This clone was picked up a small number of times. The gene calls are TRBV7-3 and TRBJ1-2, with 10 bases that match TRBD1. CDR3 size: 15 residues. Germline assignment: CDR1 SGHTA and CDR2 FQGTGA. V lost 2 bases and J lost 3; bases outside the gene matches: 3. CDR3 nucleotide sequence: TGTGCCAGCAGCTTAGCCGGGACAGGGGACTATGGCTACACCTTC. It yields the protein CASSLAGTGDYGYTF.